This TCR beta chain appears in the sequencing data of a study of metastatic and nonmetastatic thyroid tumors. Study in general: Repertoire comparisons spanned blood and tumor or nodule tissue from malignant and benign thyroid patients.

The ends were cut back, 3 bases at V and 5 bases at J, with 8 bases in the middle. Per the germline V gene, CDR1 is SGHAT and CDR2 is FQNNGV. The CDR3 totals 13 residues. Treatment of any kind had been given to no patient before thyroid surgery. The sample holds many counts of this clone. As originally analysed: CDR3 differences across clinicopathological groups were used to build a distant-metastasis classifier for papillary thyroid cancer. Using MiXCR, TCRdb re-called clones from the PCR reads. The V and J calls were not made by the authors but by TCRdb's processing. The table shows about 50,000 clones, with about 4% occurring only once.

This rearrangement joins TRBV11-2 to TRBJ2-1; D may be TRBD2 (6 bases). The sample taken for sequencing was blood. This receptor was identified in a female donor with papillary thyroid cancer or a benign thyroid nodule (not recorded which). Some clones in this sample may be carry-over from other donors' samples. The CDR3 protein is CASSFWGDNEQFF. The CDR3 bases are TGTGCCAGCAGCTTTTGGGGGGACAATGAGCAGTTCTTC.